These 32 T cell receptor beta chains share one sample of origin, sequenced in a study of T-cell reconstitution after alpha-beta-depleted transplantation in children. Unique molecular identifiers were built into the TCRbeta library. One entry per CDR3 protein results from TCRdb running MiXCR on the PCR reads. Among 700,000 or so distinct CDR3 sequences listed, about an eighth were seen once. Here the sequenced sample was PBMCs, taken before TCRalphabeta/CD19-depleted stem cell transplant. The receptor set was obtained from a girl aged 2 to 10 with congenital amegakaryocytic thrombocytopenia, due to receive a stem cell transplant.

As to this clonotype: A read error may account for a junction end that differs from germline. V usage is TRBV20-1 and J usage is TRBJ2-5; 9 bases are a match to TRBD1. CDR1 is DFQATT, CDR2 SNEGSKA, per germline (reference sequence). This CDR3 has 14 residues. This chain's CDR3 is CSASRDREAETQSF. CDR3 DNA: TGCAGTGCTAGCCGGGACAGGGAAGCTGAGACCCAGTCCTTC.

The sample holds a few counts of this clonotype. The chain combines TRBV7-8 with TRBJ2-3; TRBD2 matches 7 bases. The CDR3 has 15 residues. The ends lost 3 bases at V and 11 bases at J; junction bases unmatched: 14. Germline CDR1 is SGHVS and CDR2 is FQNEAQ. The CDR3, as DNA: TGTGCCAGCAGCTTTGCGGGAGCCATCACTGAGGGGCAGTATTTT. This codes for CASSFAGAITEGQYF.

V gene TRBV5-1 combines with J gene TRBJ2-7; the D is unclear. CDR3 length: 16 amino acids. Trimming took 0 bases from V and 0 from J, leaving 13 bases between them. CDR1 and CDR2 (germline): SGHRS, YFSETQ. CDR3 protein: CASSLAGGRSSYEQYF. CDR3 nucleotide sequence: TGCGCCAGCAGCTTGGCCGGTGGGCGAAGCTCCTACGAGCAGTACTTC.

Only a few counts were recorded for this clonotype. The chain combines TRBV7-2 with TRBJ2-7, with D perhaps TRBD1 or TRBD2 (5 bases each). The germline V gene has CDR1 SGHTA and CDR2 FQGNSA. The CDR3 is made up of 14 amino acids. The V end lost 5 bases, the J end lost 4 bases, and 15 bases lay between the germline ends. The CDR3 nucleotides are TGTGCCAGCAGCCCTTGGGACGGCGGGTACGAGCAGTACTTC. Protein sequence: CASSPWDGGYEQYF.

V usage is TRBV29-1 and J usage is TRBJ1-1, with a weak D call TRBD1 (5 bases). Germline CDR1 reads SQVTM; CDR2 reads ANQGSEA. V was pared by 5 bases and J by 4 bases, with 17 bases between. This CDR3 region has 14 residues. CDR3 bases: TGCAGCGTTACCGGTCCATCCAGGGTCACTGAAGCTTTCTTT. Residues: CSVTGPSRVTEAFF.

This clonotype was found a few times. The chain recombines TRBV20-1 with TRBJ2-5, with 8 bases identical to TRBD2. The germline V gene encodes CDR1 DFQATT and CDR2 SNEGSKA (reference sequence). CDR3 length equals 12 residues. The CDR3 nucleotides read TGCAGAGCGGGAGAGCGCCAAGAGACCCAGTACTTC. It yields the protein CRAGERQETQYF.

This chain links TRBV7-8 with TRBJ2-1; TRBD2 matches 9 bases. Germline loops: CDR1 SGHVS, CDR2 FQNEAQ. The CDR3 is made up of 20 amino acids. The ends lost 6 bases at V and 0 bases at J; junction bases unmatched: 18. The CDR3 region is CASRPTGGRGFIRSYNEQFF. The CDR3 DNA reads as TGTGCCAGCAGGCCAACGGGCGGGAGGGGATTCATACGCTCCTACAATGAGCAGTTCTTC.

This clonotype was seen many times. J is TRBJ2-4 and V is TRBV10-3; 8 positions agree with TRBD2. The V gene's germline CDR1 is ENHRY and CDR2 SYGVKD. This CDR3 has 15 residues. Unmatched junction bases numbered 5, after V lost 5 bases and J lost 2 bases. The CDR3 here is CAISREGKTKNIQYF. The DNA for the CDR3 is TGTGCCATCAGTCGGGAGGGGAAGACCAAAAACATTCAGTACTTC.

This clonotype was seen repeatedly, ten times or more. CDR3 protein: CASSVLTSGIETQYF. CDR3 nucleotide sequence: TGTGCCAGCAGTGTGCTGACTAGCGGGATAGAGACGCAGTATTTT. This sequence joins TRBV12-3 or TRBV12-4 and TRBJ2-3; 11 nucleotides line up with TRBD2. V was clipped by 5 bases and J by 9 bases; unmatched bases: 10. The CDR3 length is 15 residues.

There are many counts of this clonotype. The chain combines TRBV2 with TRBJ2-2; 8 nucleotides agree with TRBD2. V was pared by 6 bases and J by 6 bases, with 0 bases of the junction left unmatched. This CDR3 has 12 amino acids. Germline assignment: CDR1 SNHLY and CDR2 FYNNEI. The CDR3 loop is CASRTSAGELFF. CDR3 bases: TGTGCCAGCAGGACTAGCGCCGGGGAGCTGTTTTTT.

This chain's CDR3 is CSAREAGNEQYF. DNA of the CDR3: TGCAGTGCTAGAGAAGCGGGAAACGAGCAGTACTTC. J is TRBJ2-7 and V is TRBV20-1, with 7 bases that match TRBD2. Per germline, CDR1 DFQATT and CDR2 SNEGSKA (reference sequence). The CDR3 consists of 12 residues. After removal of 0 bases from V and 5 bases from J, the junction contained 1 base not matched to a gene.

This rearrangement joins TRBV6-4 to TRBJ2-1; TRBD1 aligns across 9 bases. The CDR3 contains 17 residues. V gave up 4 bases and J gave up 0 bases; unmatched junction bases: 7. The germline gives CDR1 MRHNA, CDR2 SNTAGT. The CDR3, as DNA: TGTGCCAGCAGTGTGACAGGGGGATTGAGCTCCTACAATGAGCAGTTCTTC. Its translation is CASSVTGGLSSYNEQFF.

The V gene is TRBV19, the J gene TRBJ2-1, with a weak D call TRBD2 (5 bases). Trimming left V 3 bases short and J 14 bases short, with 17 bases between. The CDR3 totals 13 residues. CDR1 is LNHDA, CDR2 SQIVND, per germline (reference sequence). The chain's CDR3 is CASSINPRTGEFF. The DNA of the CDR3 is TGTGCCAGTAGTATTAACCCCCGGACCGGGGAGTTCTTC.

This chain joins TRBV5-1 and TRBJ2-2; 9 bases agree with TRBD2. CDR1 and CDR2 (germline): SGHRS, YFSETQ. CDR3 length equals 17 residues. V shed 2 bases and J 3 bases; nucleotides not matched to a gene: 8. CDR3 sequence (DNA): TGCGCCAGCAGCTTTGCGGCGGGAGGGCTGGACACCGGGGAGCTGTTTTTT. Protein product: CASSFAAGGLDTGELFF.

V usage is TRBV28 and J usage is TRBJ2-1; 11 bases agree with TRBD2. Germline V gene lookup returns CDR1 MDHEN and CDR2 SYDVKM. The CDR3 is 18 amino acids. J was trimmed by 4 bases and V by 5 bases; bases with no gene match: 13. The CDR3 DNA follows: TGTGCCAGCAGTAGGGGGCTAGCGGGAGGCAAAATTTACAATGAGCAGTTCTTC. Amino acid sequence: CASSRGLAGGKIYNEQFF.

The J gene is TRBJ2-7, the V gene TRBV20-1; D is uncertain. Trimming removed 3 bases from V and 3 bases from J, with 12 bases in between. Germline loops: CDR1 DFQATT, CDR2 SNEGSKA (reference sequence). CDR3 length: 13 amino acids. The CDR3 loop reads CSASPRAFYEQYF. Here the CDR3 DNA reads TGCAGTGCTAGTCCTCGGGCTTTCTACGAGCAGTACTTC.

This clonotype was found a few times. The chain couples TRBV12-3 or TRBV12-4 to TRBJ1-1; the D is unclear. The V end was cut by 3 bases, the J end by 3 bases, with 8 bases between. The CDR3 is made up of 13 amino acids. The CDR3 region has the DNA TGTGCCAGCAGTTTTGTCGGTTACACTGAAGCTTTCTTT. Translating it yields CASSFVGYTEAFF.

The chain couples TRBV20-1 to TRBJ1-1; a weak D match, TRBD1 (6 bases). Trimming took off 4 bases at V and 4 bases at J, with 16 bases between the two ends. CDR3 size: 14 residues. In germline, CDR1 is DFQATT, CDR2 SNEGSKA (reference sequence). DNA of the CDR3: TGCAGTGCTACACTAGGGGGGGGTATCACTGAAGCTTTCTTT. Encoded protein: CSATLGGGITEAFF.

This clonotype was observed many times. The chain is built from TRBV20-1 and TRBJ2-7; no definite D call. The V end was cut by 5 bases, the J end by 5 bases, with 19 bases between. This CDR3 has 14 amino acids. Germline V gives CDR1 DFQATT, CDR2 SNEGSKA (reference sequence). CDR3 coding DNA: TGCAGTGCTGATCGGGCCCTTTACCTCAACGAGCAGTACTTC. This codes for CSADRALYLNEQYF.

As concerns this clonotype: The junction differs from germline at one of its ends, possibly a read error. V is TRBV12-3 or TRBV12-4 and J is TRBJ2-1; 13 bases match TRBD2. The CDR3 has 18 amino acids. CDR3 DNA sequence: TGTGCCTGCAGTTCGTGGACTAGCGGGAGCGCTCGGGGGAATGAGCAGTTCTTC. Amino acids: CACSSWTSGSARGNEQFF.

The CDR3 DNA is TGCGCCAGCAGCTTCGGAGGAGGGACTAGCGTGACCTACGAGCAGTACTTC. This sequence encodes CASSFGGGTSVTYEQYF. V and J are TRBV5-1 and TRBJ2-7; 10 nucleotides agree with TRBD2. The CDR3 has 17 residues. The germline CDR1 and CDR2 sequences are SGHRS and YFSETQ. The V gene end was trimmed by 2 bases and the J gene end by 2 bases; junction bases not matched to a gene: 10.

The gene calls are TRBV3-1 and TRBJ1-1; 9 nucleotides line up with TRBD1. The CDR3 spans 15 residues. Losses at the gene ends were 4 bases for V and 4 bases for J; bases not matched to a gene: 7. Germline V gene sequence: CDR1 LGHDT, CDR2 YNNKEL (reference sequence). CDR3: CASSRDRARGTEAFF. The DNA of the CDR3 is TGTGCCAGCAGCCGGGACAGGGCACGGGGCACTGAAGCTTTCTTT.

Ten or more counts support this clonotype. V and J are TRBV29-1 and TRBJ1-2, with D uncertain. V was pared by 3 bases and J by 8 bases, with 16 bases between. The CDR3 runs to 13 residues. Germline lookup yields CDR1 SQVTM and CDR2 ANQGSEA. CDR3 in amino acids: CSVDGVQRVGYTF. The CDR3 nucleotides read TGCAGCGTTGACGGTGTTCAGCGGGTAGGCTACACCTTC.

The genes are TRBV27 and TRBJ2-5; 8 bases match TRBD1. Germline V CDR1 and CDR2: MNHEY, SMNVEV (reference sequence). With V trimmed by 5 bases and J by 5 bases, 10 bases remained unmatched. The CDR3 consists of 15 residues. The CDR3 spells CASSPLSGGLETQYF. The CDR3, as DNA: TGTGCCAGCAGTCCCCTGTCAGGGGGCCTCGAGACCCAGTACTTC.

There are a few counts of this clonotype. The V call is TRBV5-1, the J call TRBJ2-7; TRBD1 matches at 8 bases. Germline CDR1 SGHRS, CDR2 YFSETQ. The CDR3 consists of 15 residues. Losses at the gene ends were 2 bases for V and 2 bases for J; bases not matched to a gene: 6. CDR3 coding DNA: TGCGCCAGCAGCTTACTCGGGACAGGTCCCTACGAGCAGTACTTC. This encodes CASSLLGTGPYEQYF.

This clonotype has ten or more counts. Germline is not matched at one junction end, which may reflect a read error. V gene TRBV20-1 combines with J gene TRBJ2-7; the match to TRBD2 covers 7 bases. The germline V gene encodes CDR1 DFQATT and CDR2 SNEGSKA (reference sequence). The CDR3 sequence is 12 residues long. The DNA of the CDR3 is TGCAGTGCCAGTGGGGAGGGCTACGATCAGTACTTC. Translation gives CSASGEGYDQYF.

This chain connects TRBV9 to TRBJ2-2; D uncertain. This CDR3 contains 16 residues. Germline CDR1 is SGDLS and CDR2 is YYNGEE. V lost 1 base and J 1 base, leaving 11 bases between the germline ends. The CDR3 coding sequence is TGTGCCAGCAGCGTACTTGGTTACCAGAACACCGGGGAGCTGTTTTTT. Translated, it gives CASSVLGYQNTGELFF.

This clonotype turned up a few times. The gene calls are TRBV12-3 or TRBV12-4 and TRBJ2-1, with a possible D match to TRBD2 (5 bases). V shed 10 bases and J shed 2 bases, with 12 bases lying between them. The CDR3 is made up of 13 amino acids. CDR3 coding DNA: TGTGCCACGACTATCCGAACCTACAATGAGCAGTTCTTC. It encodes CATTIRTYNEQFF.

The table lists this clonotype with many counts. The gene calls are TRBV20-1 and TRBJ2-5; the D is unclear. Germline V lookup: CDR1 DFQATT, CDR2 SNEGSKA (reference sequence). The CDR3 covers 12 residues. V lost 6 bases and J lost 1, with 9 bases in between. Written as DNA, the CDR3 is TGCAGTGCAAGACGATCCCAAGAGACCCAGTACTTC. It translates to CSARRSQETQYF.

This clonotype appeared many times. The CDR3 loop reads CASSPRGTPNEQFF. The CDR3 coding sequence is TGCGCCAGCAGCCCTAGAGGGACTCCCAATGAGCAGTTCTTC. The chain recombines TRBV5-1 with TRBJ2-1; D might be TRBD2 (6 bases). Germline values: CDR1 SGHRS, CDR2 YFSETQ. The CDR3 loop spans 14 amino acids. The ends were cut back, 4 bases at V and 6 bases at J, with 14 bases in the middle.

J is TRBJ1-3 and V is TRBV12-3 or TRBV12-4; no definite D call. V was clipped by 3 bases and J by 2 bases, with 11 bases between them. The CDR3 loop spans 15 amino acids. As DNA, the CDR3 is TGTGCCAGCAGTTTTGGGATCGGCCCTGGAAACACCATATATTTT. This translates into CASSFGIGPGNTIYF.

The gene calls are TRBV4-1 and TRBJ1-1; no clear D. V dropped 0 bases and J dropped 0 bases, with 17 bases sitting between them. The CDR3 spans 18 residues. CDR1 and CDR2 from the germline V gene are MGHRA and YSYEKL. The CDR3 sequence is CASSQEGPGYSMNTEAFF. The CDR3 coding sequence is TGCGCCAGCAGCCAAGAGGGTCCAGGCTACTCGATGAACACTGAAGCTTTCTTT.